This T cell receptor (beta chain) derives from a study of T cell repertoires in cytomegalovirus infection. The germline V gene encodes CDR1 LNHDA and CDR2 SQIVND (reference sequence). Unmatched junction bases numbered 13, after V lost 5 bases and J lost 8 bases. This CDR3 is built from 16 residues. One entry per CDR3 protein results from TCRdb running MiXCR on the reads. The sample holds 740,000 or so distinct CDR3 sequences; about 40% are singletons and the top ten take 2.8%. The TCR originated in a human donor in good health (CMV status not recorded). Some clones in this sample may be carry-over from other donors' samples. The J gene is TRBJ2-1, the V gene TRBV19, with 9 bases identical to TRBD2. Sequencing was performed on PBMCs. CDR3 sequence: CASSPGTSPFRDEQFF. CDR3 DNA: TGTGCCAGTAGTCCCGGGACTAGCCCCTTTCGGGATGAGCAGTTCTTC.